This TCR beta chain derives from a study of cytomegalovirus exposure and HLA in healthy donors. Sequencing used immunoSEQ multiplex PCR; TCRdb keeps in-frame clones, though not all of them. This table holds some 130,000 clones, roughly nine tenths found once. V was trimmed by 8 bases and J by 8 bases, leaving 18 bases between them. The CDR3 spans 14 residues. Germline CDR1 is MGHRA and CDR2 is YSYEKL. The V and J genes are TRBV4-1 and TRBJ1-4, with D possibly TRBD1 on 5 matching bases. The origin of this receptor is a woman younger than 35 in good health and CMV-seronegative. Material for sequencing was PBMCs. CDR3 loop: CASPPQGSQEKLFF. CDR3 nucleotide sequence: TGCGCCAGCCCCCCCCAGGGTTCGCAGGAAAAACTGTTTTTT.